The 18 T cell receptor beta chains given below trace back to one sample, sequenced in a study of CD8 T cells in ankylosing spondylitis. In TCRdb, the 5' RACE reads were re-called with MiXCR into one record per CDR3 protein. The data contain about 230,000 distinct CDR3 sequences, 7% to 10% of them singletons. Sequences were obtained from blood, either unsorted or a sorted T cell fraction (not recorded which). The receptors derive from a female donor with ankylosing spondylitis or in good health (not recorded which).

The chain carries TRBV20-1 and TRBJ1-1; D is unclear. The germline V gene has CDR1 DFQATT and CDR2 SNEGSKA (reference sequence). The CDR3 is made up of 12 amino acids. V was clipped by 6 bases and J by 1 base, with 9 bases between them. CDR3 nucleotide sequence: TGCAGTGCCCCCAGGAAGAACACTGAAGCTTTCTTT. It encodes CSAPRKNTEAFF.

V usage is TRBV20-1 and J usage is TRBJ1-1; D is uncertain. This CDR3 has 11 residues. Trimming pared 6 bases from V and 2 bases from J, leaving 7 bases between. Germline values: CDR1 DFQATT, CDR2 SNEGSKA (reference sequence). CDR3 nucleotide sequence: TGCAGTGCCCAGATAAACACTGAAGCTTTCTTT. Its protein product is CSAQINTEAFF.

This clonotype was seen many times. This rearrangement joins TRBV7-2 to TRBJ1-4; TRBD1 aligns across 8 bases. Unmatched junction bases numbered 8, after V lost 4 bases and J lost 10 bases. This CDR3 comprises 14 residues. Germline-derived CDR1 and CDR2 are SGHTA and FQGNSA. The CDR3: CASSSQGASRKLFF. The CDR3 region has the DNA TGTGCCAGCAGCTCCCAGGGGGCGTCGCGAAAACTGTTTTTT. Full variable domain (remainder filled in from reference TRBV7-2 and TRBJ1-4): GAGVSQSPSNKVTEKGKDVELRCDPISGHTALYWYRQSLGQGLEFLIYFQGNSAPDKSGLPSDRFSAERTGGSVSTLTIQRTQQEDSAVYLCASSSQGASRKLFFGSGTQLSVL.

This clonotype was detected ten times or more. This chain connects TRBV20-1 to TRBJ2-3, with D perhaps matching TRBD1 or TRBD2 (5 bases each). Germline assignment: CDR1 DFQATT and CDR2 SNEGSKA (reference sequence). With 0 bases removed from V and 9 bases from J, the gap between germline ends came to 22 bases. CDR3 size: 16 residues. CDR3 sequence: CSARDIRQGEGRTQYF. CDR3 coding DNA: TGCAGTGCTAGAGATATAAGGCAGGGCGAGGGACGAACGCAGTATTTT.

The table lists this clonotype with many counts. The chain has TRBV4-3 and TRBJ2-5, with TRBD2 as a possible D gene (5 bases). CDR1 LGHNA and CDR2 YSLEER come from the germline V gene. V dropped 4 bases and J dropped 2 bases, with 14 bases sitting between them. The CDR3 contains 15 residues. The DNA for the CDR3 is TGCGCCAGCAGCCTTATATTAGCGAGTCAAGAGACCCAGTACTTC. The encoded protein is CASSLILASQETQYF.

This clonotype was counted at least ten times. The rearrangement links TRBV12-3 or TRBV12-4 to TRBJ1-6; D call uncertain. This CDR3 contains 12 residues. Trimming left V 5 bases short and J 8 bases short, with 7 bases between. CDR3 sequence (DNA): TGTGCCAGCAGTCTCGGGTATTCACCCCTCCACTTT. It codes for CASSLGYSPLHF.

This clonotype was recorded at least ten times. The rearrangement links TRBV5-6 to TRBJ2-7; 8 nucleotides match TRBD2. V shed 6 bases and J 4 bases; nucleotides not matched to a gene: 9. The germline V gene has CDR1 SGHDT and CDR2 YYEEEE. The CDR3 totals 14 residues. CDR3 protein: CASTSSGSTYEQYF. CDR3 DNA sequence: TGTGCCAGCACCTCGAGCGGGAGTACTTACGAGCAGTACTTC.

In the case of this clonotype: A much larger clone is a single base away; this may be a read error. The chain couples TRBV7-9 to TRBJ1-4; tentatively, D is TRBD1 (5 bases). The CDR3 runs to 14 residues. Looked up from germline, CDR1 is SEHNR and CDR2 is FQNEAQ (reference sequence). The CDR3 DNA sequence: TGTGCCAACAGCGCCCAGGGTTTTGATGAAAAACTGTTTTTT. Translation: CANSAQGFDEKLFF.

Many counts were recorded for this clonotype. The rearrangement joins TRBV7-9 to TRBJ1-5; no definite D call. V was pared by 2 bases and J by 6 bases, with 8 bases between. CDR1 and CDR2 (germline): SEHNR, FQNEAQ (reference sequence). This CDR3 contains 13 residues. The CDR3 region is CASSLNNPQPQHF. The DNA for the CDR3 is TGTGCCAGCAGCTTAAATAACCCTCAGCCCCAGCATTTT.

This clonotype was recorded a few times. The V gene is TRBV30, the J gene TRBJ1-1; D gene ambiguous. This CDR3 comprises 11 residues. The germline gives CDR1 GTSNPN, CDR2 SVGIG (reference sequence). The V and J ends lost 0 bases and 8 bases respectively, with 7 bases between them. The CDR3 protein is CAWSVPVEAFF. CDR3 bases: TGTGCCTGGAGTGTACCCGTAGAAGCTTTCTTT.

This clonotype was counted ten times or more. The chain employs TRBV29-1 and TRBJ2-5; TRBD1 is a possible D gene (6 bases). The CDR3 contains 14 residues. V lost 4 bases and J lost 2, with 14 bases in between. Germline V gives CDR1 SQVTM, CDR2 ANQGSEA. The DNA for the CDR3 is TGCAGCGTTGTAGGGGGAGCCCAACAAGAGACCCAGTACTTC. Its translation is CSVVGGAQQETQYF.

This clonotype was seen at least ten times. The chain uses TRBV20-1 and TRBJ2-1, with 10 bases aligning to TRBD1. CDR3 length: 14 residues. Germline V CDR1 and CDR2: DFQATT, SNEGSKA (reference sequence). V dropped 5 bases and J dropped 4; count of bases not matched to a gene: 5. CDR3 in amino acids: CSAPGTGVYNEQFF. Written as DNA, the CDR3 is TGCAGTGCTCCTGGGACAGGGGTATACAATGAGCAGTTCTTC.

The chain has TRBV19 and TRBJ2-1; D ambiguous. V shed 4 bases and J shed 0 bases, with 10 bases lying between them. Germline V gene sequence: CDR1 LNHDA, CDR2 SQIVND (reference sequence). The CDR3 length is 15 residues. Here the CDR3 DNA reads TGTGCCAGTAGTAAAGAGCATAGCTCCTACAATGAGCAGTTCTTC. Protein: CASSKEHSSYNEQFF.

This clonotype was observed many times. This chain's CDR3 is CSLAVGGGDEQFF. The CDR3 DNA reads TGCAGCCTGGCGGTTGGAGGGGGAGATGAGCAGTTCTTC. The chain has TRBV29-1 and TRBJ2-1; the D call may be TRBD1 or TRBD2 (6 bases each). Germline assignment: CDR1 SQVTM and CDR2 ANQGSEA. Trimming cost V 8 bases and J 8 bases, with 19 bases left between them. The CDR3 loop spans 13 amino acids.

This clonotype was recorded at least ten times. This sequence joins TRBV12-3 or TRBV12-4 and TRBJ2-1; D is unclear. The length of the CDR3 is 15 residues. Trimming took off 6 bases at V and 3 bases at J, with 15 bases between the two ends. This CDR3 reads CASSPERADYNEQFF. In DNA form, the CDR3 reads TGTGCCAGCAGCCCCGAACGGGCGGACTACAATGAGCAGTTCTTC.

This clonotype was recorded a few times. CDR3 sequence: CSARDMQVSYEQYF. CDR3 in DNA: TGCAGTGCTAGAGATATGCAGGTCTCCTACGAGCAGTACTTC. The V gene is TRBV20-1, the J gene TRBJ2-7; D is uncertain. V shed 0 bases and J shed 0 bases, with 9 bases lying between them. Germline CDR1 is DFQATT and CDR2 is SNEGSKA (reference sequence). This CDR3 spans 14 amino acids.

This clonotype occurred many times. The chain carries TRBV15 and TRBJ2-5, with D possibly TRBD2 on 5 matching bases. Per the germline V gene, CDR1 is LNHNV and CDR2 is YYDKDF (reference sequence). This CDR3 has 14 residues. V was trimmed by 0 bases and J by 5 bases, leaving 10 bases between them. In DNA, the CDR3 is TGTGCCACCAGCAGAGATGGAAGCGGTGAGACCCAGTACTTC. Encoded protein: CATSRDGSGETQYF.

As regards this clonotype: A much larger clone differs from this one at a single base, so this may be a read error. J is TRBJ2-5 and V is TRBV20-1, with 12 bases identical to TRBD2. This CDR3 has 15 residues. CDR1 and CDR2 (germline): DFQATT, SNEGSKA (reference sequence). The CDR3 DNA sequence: TGCAGTGCTAGAGACCTAGCGGGAGGGAAAGAGGCCCAGTACTTC. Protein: CSARDLAGGKEAQYF.